The rows below give T cell receptor beta chains drawn from one sample of a study of T cell responses to AZD1222 COVID-19 vaccine. Clones were sequenced by immunoSEQ multiplex PCR, and TCRdb holds only the in-frame ones, with some missing. This table holds 160,000 or so clones, roughly 90% found once. The specimen was peripheral blood, collected on day 0 of AZD1222 vaccination. These receptors came from an adult in good health. CDR3s include the opening cysteine and the closing phenylalanine or tryptophan. Size is stated for part of the rows, as once, few or many counts, or as a class when the clone is expanded.

clone_size	cdr3_length	v_call	j_call	cdr3_aa
NA	12	TRBV6-4	TRBJ2-1	CASCGQQNEQFF
NA	13	TRBV5-1	TRBJ2-1	CATPGTSYNEQFF
once	12	TRBV10-3	TRBJ2-1	CAISYQGNEQFF
NA	15	TRBV28	TRBJ2-7	CASSLLRVMDYEQYF
NA	16	TRBV5-5	TRBJ1-3	CASSPIGGLSGNTIYF
NA	15	TRBV3-1/TRBV3-2	TRBJ1-2	CASSQAGTGGGGYTF
NA	15	TRBV6-5	TRBJ2-7	CASSYTSGRTYEQYF
NA	15	TRBV3-1/TRBV3-2	TRBJ2-1	CASSQVKAVTNEQFF
NA	15	TRBV27	TRBJ2-4	CASSSWTLAKNIQYF
NA	14	TRBV24-1	TRBJ1-4	CATSDPRVTEKLFF
NA	14	TRBV18	TRBJ1-6	CASSPGTGNSPLHF
NA	18	TRBV24-1	TRBJ2-2	CATSPRLAGARYTGELFF
NA	13	TRBV12-3/TRBV12-4	TRBJ1-2	CASREQGAYGYTF
NA	16	TRBV24-1	TRBJ2-1	CATSDSQGASYNEQFF
NA	17	TRBV2	TRBJ2-7	CASSGLAGLYYSYEQYF
NA	15	TRBV6-5	TRBJ2-7	CASSPPGRDRYEQYF
NA	18	TRBV9	TRBJ2-4	CASSTGQAGGFAKNIQYF
NA	13	TRBV28	TRBJ1-1	CASSLKGWAEAFF
NA	15	TRBV19	TRBJ1-2	CATSRGAGERSGYTF
NA	15	TRBV4-2	TRBJ2-5	CASSQEPGGPATQYF
NA	14	TRBV7-9	TRBJ2-2	CASSYQGDTGELFF
NA	19	TRBV4-1	TRBJ2-7	CASSQGLAGTLRGSYEQYF
NA	14	TRBV7-2	TRBJ2-7	CASSFGQGWYEQYF
NA	15	TRBV6-5	TRBJ2-7	CASSLGRVNSYEQYF
NA	18	TRBV6-2/TRBV6-3	TRBJ2-4	CASSYIPRAGAAKNIQYF
NA	14	TRBV3-1/TRBV3-2	TRBJ2-7	CASSRGTSGYEQYF
once	12	TRBV7-9	TRBJ2-2	CASSLGIGELFF
NA	13	TRBV25-1	TRBJ2-7	CASSEYWGYEQYF
NA	18	TRBV3-1/TRBV3-2	TRBJ2-1	CASSQDPRGLAGVIEQFF
NA	14	TRBV27	TRBJ1-2	CASSPDRGRRGYTF
NA	14	TRBV10-3	TRBJ2-2	CAISAGIYTGELFF
NA	9	TRBV12-2	TRBJ2-1	CAGFGEQFF
NA	14	TRBV19	TRBJ2-2	CASSSGTNPGELFF
NA	15	TRBV5-4	TRBJ1-2	CASSRASGGIHGYTF
NA	13	TRBV24-1	TRBJ2-7	CATSDRTVWKQYF
NA	16	TRBV10-2	TRBJ2-5	CASSRLAGWGEETQYF